The source of this T cell receptor beta chain is a study of shared clonotypes between healthy human individuals. On the study more broadly: Per-donor plates numbered three CD4 naive, three CD4 memory, two CD8 naive and one CD8 memory.

On this clone: Its cognate antigen is unknown.

Study-level results: Only blood was sampled; tissue repertoires likely differ.

Assay used: immunoSEQ multiplex PCR; TCRdb lists only in-frame clones, some missing. The sample contains millions of clones, approximately 95% of which appear only once. V was clipped by 4 bases and J by 0 bases, with 11 bases between them. The CDR3 extends over 15 amino acids. Germline CDR1 and CDR2: SGHDN and FVKESK. It was CD45RO-negative cells, positively selected for CCR7, that made up naive CD8 cells, with terminally differentiated effector memory CD45RA+ cells excluded. Each donor was a Caucasian adult residing in Nashville, Tennessee. Sequencing used naive CD8+ T cells sorted from blood. This chain joins TRBV14 and TRBJ2-3; D perhaps matches TRBD2 (6 bases). The TCR comes from a man aged 18 to 35 in good health. The CDR3 DNA reads as TGTGCCAGCAGCCGCGGGGTCTCTAGCACAGATACGCAGTATTTT. It yields the protein CASSRGVSSTDTQYF. The full variable domain, in which reference TRBV14 and TRBJ2-3 provide the parts outside the CDR3, is EAGVTQFPSHSVIEKGQTVTLRCDPISGHDNLYWYRRVMGKEIKFLLHFVKESKQDESGMPNNRFLAERTGGTYSTLKVQPAELEDSGVYFCASSRGVSSTDTQYFGPGTRLTVL.